The 13 T cell receptor beta chains presented below share a single source sample, sequenced in a study of Ad26.COV2.S vaccination and SARS-CoV-2 variants. Stated treatment: roughly 18 received Ad26.COV2.S at low or high dose, single or two shots; about five received placebo; per-sample allocation not given. Following the first vaccine or placebo injection, samples were taken on day 63. Assay: immunoSEQ multiplex PCR; the TCRdb copy retains only in-frame clones and omits some. The sample lists 350,000 to 400,000 clones; roughly 90% were seen once. The material was peripheral blood, obtained in a trial of Ad26.COV2.S vaccine versus placebo. The receptors were gathered from a person aged 18 to 65 who received the Ad26.COV2.S COVID-19 vaccine or a placebo.

The chain is built from TRBV7-2 and TRBJ1-4; D is unclear. Trimming took 4 bases from V and 7 from J, leaving 10 bases between them. The CDR3 spans 13 residues. Germline V CDR1 and CDR2: SGHTA, FQGNSA. CDR3 coding DNA: TGTGCCAGCAGCTCGGATTTGGGTGAAAAACTGTTTTTT. It specifies CASSSDLGEKLFF. The entire variable domain, with the rest obtained from reference TRBV7-2 and TRBJ1-4, is as follows: GAGVSQSPSNKVTEKGKDVELRCDPISGHTALYWYRQSLGQGLEFLIYFQGNSAPDKSGLPSDRFSAERTGGSVSTLTIQRTQQEDSAVYLCASSSDLGEKLFFGSGTQLSVL.

Regarding this clone: Other nucleotide sequences from this sample produce the same CDR3. The V call is TRBV10-3, the J call TRBJ2-7; D is ambiguous. V shed 1 base and J shed 6 bases, with 4 bases lying between them. The CDR3 spans 11 residues. CDR1 is ENHRY, CDR2 SYGVKD, per germline. CDR3 DNA sequence: TGTGCCATCAGTGAGTTAGGCGAGCAGTACTTC. It codes for CAISELGEQYF.

J is TRBJ2-5 and V is TRBV5-4; TRBD2 might be the D (5 bases). This CDR3 region has 15 residues. Trimming stripped 0 bases from V and 2 bases from J, with 11 bases between. Germline assignment: CDR1 SGHNT and CDR2 YYREEE (reference sequence). Written as DNA, the CDR3 is TGTGCCAGCAGCTTGGGTGGAGGAAGGCAAGAGACCCAGTACTTC. Its protein is CASSLGGGRQETQYF.

The genes are TRBV6-5 and TRBJ1-4; TRBD1 agrees at 8 bases. The CDR3 is 15 amino acids. Germline values: CDR1 MNHEY, CDR2 SVGAGI. Trimming at V came to 0 bases and at J to 8 bases, leaving 5 bases not matched to a gene. The CDR3: CASSYSSGGGEKLFF. As DNA, the CDR3 is TGTGCCAGCAGTTACTCGTCAGGGGGCGGAGAAAAACTGTTTTTT.

The chain combines TRBV24-1 with TRBJ2-2; D gene uncertain. The CDR3 spans 15 residues. Trimming removed 3 bases from V and 8 bases from J, with 15 bases in between. CDR1 is KGHDR and CDR2 is SFDVKD in the germline V gene. The CDR3 region is CATSDPRQPEGELFF. The DNA for the CDR3 is TGTGCCACCAGTGATCCCCGGCAGCCTGAGGGGGAGCTGTTTTTT.

The CDR3 DNA is TGCGCCAGCAGCCCTCAGGGGGGTTTGGAGACCCAGTACTTC. This codes for CASSPQGGLETQYF. V and J are TRBV4-1 and TRBJ2-5; weak D call: TRBD1 (7 bases). There are 14 residues in the CDR3. From germline, CDR1 is MGHRA and CDR2 YSYEKL. V was trimmed by 4 bases and J by 5 bases, leaving 14 bases between them.

The chain has TRBV19 and TRBJ2-7; 7 bases are shared with TRBD2. Germline trimming cut 1 base from V and 1 base from J; bases unmatched to any gene: 1. CDR1 is LNHDA and CDR2 is SQIVND in the germline V gene (reference sequence). The CDR3 runs 14 residues. CDR3 DNA: TGTGCCAGTAGTATAGTCGGGGGGTCCTACGAGCAGTACTTC. Protein product: CASSIVGGSYEQYF.

This chain joins TRBV19 and TRBJ2-1; D gene uncertain. The CDR3 has 18 residues. Germline V gene lookup returns CDR1 LNHDA and CDR2 SQIVND (reference sequence). Trimming shortened V by 3 bases and J by 1 base, and 19 bases separated the two germline ends. CDR3 coding DNA: TGTGCCAGTAGTATCTCCGAGACGCTTGCTTATTCCTACAATGAGCAGTTCTTC. Translated, it gives CASSISETLAYSYNEQFF. Combining the CDR3 with reference TRBV19 and TRBJ2-1 gives the whole variable domain DGGITQSPKYLFRKEGQNVTLSCEQNLNHDAMYWYRQDPGQGLRLIYYSQIVNDFQKGDIAEGYSVSREKKESFPLTVTSAQKNPTAFYLCASSISETLAYSYNEQFFGPGTRLTVL.

V is TRBV5-5 and J is TRBJ1-5, with 9 bases that match TRBD1. The CDR3 spans 15 residues. Germline V gives CDR1 SGHKS, CDR2 YYEKEE (reference sequence). V gave up 4 bases and J gave up 6 bases; unmatched junction bases: 8. The CDR3 region has the DNA TGTGCCAGCAGCCCCGGGACAGGGAAGGGTCAGCCCCAGCATTTT. This gives the protein CASSPGTGKGQPQHF.

The CDR3 bases are TGTGCCTGGAGTGAAGATACTTCTTCACCCCTCCACTTT. Translation gives CAWSEDTSSPLHF. V usage is TRBV30 and J usage is TRBJ1-6, with D unclear. Trimming removed 1 base from V and 9 bases from J, with 10 bases in between. CDR3 length equals 13 residues. The V gene's germline CDR1 is GTSNPN and CDR2 SVGIG (reference sequence).

J is TRBJ2-7 and V is TRBV6-2 or TRBV6-3; 7 bases are shared with TRBD2. This CDR3 contains 16 residues. CDR1 MNHEY and CDR2 SVGEGT come from the germline V gene. The V and J ends lost 6 bases and 3 bases, in that order; junction bases with no gene match: 14. The chain's CDR3 is CASSRSRGGSFYEQYF. CDR3 in DNA: TGTGCCAGCAGCAGAAGTCGGGGCGGGAGTTTCTACGAGCAGTACTTC.

The V and J genes are TRBV7-9 and TRBJ2-1; 7 nucleotides match TRBD2. Germline lookup yields CDR1 SEHNR and CDR2 FQNEAQ (reference sequence). Trimming cost V 3 bases and J 6 bases; bases outside gene matches: 8. The CDR3 is made up of 15 amino acids. CDR3: CASSFGGSTTNEQFF. DNA for the CDR3: TGTGCCAGCAGCTTCGGGGGGTCAACCACCAATGAGCAGTTCTTC. Based on the CDR3 plus reference TRBV7-9 and TRBJ2-1, the full variable domain is DTGVSQNPRHKITKRGQNVTFRCDPISEHNRLYWYRQTLGQGPEFLTYFQNEAQLEKSRLLSDRFSAERPKGSFSTLEIQRTEQGDSAMYLCASSFGGSTTNEQFFGPGTRLTVL.

The chain employs TRBV19 and TRBJ2-2; 7 positions match TRBD1. The CDR3 runs to 14 residues. The J segment lost 4 bases and the V segment lost 10 bases, leaving 9 bases of the junction unmatched. From germline, CDR1 is LNHDA and CDR2 SQIVND (reference sequence). CDR3 region: CATLDRAGTGELFF. CDR3 nucleotides: TGTGCCACTCTCGACAGGGCGGGCACCGGGGAGCTGTTTTTT.